The 32 T cell receptor beta chains below come from one sample, sequenced in a study of T-cell memory formation after mild COVID-19. TCRdb used MiXCR to reprocess the 5' RACE reads, holding one entry per CDR3 protein. The sample consists of around 200,000 distinct CDR3 sequences, approximately 17% of them appearing once. Sequenced: PBMCs or a T cell subset sorted from them (not recorded which). Source of these receptors: a man between 18 and 29 years old who had mild COVID-19 (a few samples of this study predate the infection). Cell type and time point are not known.

The V and J genes are TRBV3-1 and TRBJ2-2; tentative D call: TRBD2 (5 bases). Germline values: CDR1 LGHDT, CDR2 YNNKEL (reference sequence). The CDR3 spans 18 residues. Trimming cost V 0 bases and J 3 bases, with 17 bases left between them. The CDR3 region is CASSQERWTGEHTGELFF. CDR3 in DNA: TGTGCCAGCAGCCAAGAGAGGTGGACTGGGGAACACACCGGGGAGCTGTTTTTT.

The CDR3 loop reads CASSRLAGGTEAFF. The CDR3 region has the DNA TGTGCCAGCTCACGCCTGGCGGGGGGAACTGAAGCTTTCTTT. J is TRBJ1-1 and V is TRBV18; a weak D match, TRBD1 (5 bases). V was trimmed by 4 bases and J by 5 bases, leaving 14 bases between them. The CDR3 runs to 14 residues. From germline, CDR1 is KGHSH and CDR2 LQKENI. The variable domain in full, completed from reference TRBV18 and TRBJ1-1, reads NAGVMQNPRHLVRRRGQEARLRCSPMKGHSHVYWYRQLPEEGLKFMVYLQKENIIDESGMPKERFSAEFPKEGPSILRIQQVVRGDSAAYFCASSRLAGGTEAFFGQGTRLTVV.

The rearrangement links TRBV12-3 or TRBV12-4 to TRBJ1-2; D gene unclear. The CDR3 is 14 residues long. V was cut by 4 bases and J by 3 bases, with 12 bases left in between. DNA for the CDR3: TGTGCCAGCAGTTCCCAGGTGGCTTACTATGGCTACACCTTC. Protein product: CASSSQVAYYGYTF.

CDR3 region: CAWSQTWDRRFTGELFF. The CDR3 region has the DNA TGTGCCTGGAGTCAGACATGGGACAGAAGGTTCACCGGGGAGCTGTTTTTT. The chain couples TRBV30 to TRBJ2-2; 7 nucleotides agree with TRBD1. The length of the CDR3 is 17 residues. The ends lost 2 bases at V and 4 bases at J; junction bases unmatched: 13. Germline V lookup: CDR1 GTSNPN, CDR2 SVGIG (reference sequence).

This clonotype came up a few times. V and J are TRBV4-1 and TRBJ1-2; no definite D call. There are 17 residues in the CDR3. V dropped 4 bases and J dropped 6 bases, with 24 bases sitting between them. CDR1 is MGHRA and CDR2 is YSYEKL in the germline V gene. The CDR3: CASSPLKGPEDPHGYTF. Here the CDR3 DNA reads TGCGCCAGCAGCCCCCTTAAAGGTCCGGAGGACCCTCATGGCTACACCTTC.

Notes on this clonotype: One end of the junction is discordant with germline, which a read error may explain. The chain joins TRBV7-7 to TRBJ1-5, with no clear D. Germline CDR1 SSHAT, CDR2 FNYEAQ (reference sequence). CDR3 length equals 13 residues. CDR3 in amino acids: CASSKAPGQPQHF. The CDR3 DNA sequence: TGTGCTAGCAGCAAAGCCCCGGGCCAGCCCCAGCATTTT.

The CDR3 DNA is TGCGCCAGCAGCCTAAACCCCAGGGGAGAGAACTATGGCTACACCTTC. It codes for CASSLNPRGENYGYTF. This chain connects TRBV4-1 to TRBJ1-2, with D perhaps TRBD1 (6 bases). Trimming pared 4 bases from V and 2 bases from J, leaving 17 bases between. Germline values: CDR1 MGHRA, CDR2 YSYEKL. The CDR3 spans 16 residues.

CDR3 residues: CASSQENRGTNEKLFF. In DNA form, the CDR3 reads TGCGCCAGCAGCCAAGAAAACAGGGGAACTAATGAAAAACTGTTTTTT. V usage is TRBV4-1 and J usage is TRBJ1-4; 7 nucleotides line up with TRBD1. Germline CDR1 is MGHRA and CDR2 is YSYEKL. Trimming removed 0 bases from V and 1 base from J; junction bases left unmatched: 2. This CDR3 is 16 amino acids long.

In its sample, this clonotype was seen a few times. The genes are TRBV5-6 and TRBJ1-5; 10 nucleotides align to TRBD1. The CDR3 has 13 amino acids. V shed 4 bases, J shed 6 bases, and the junction held 1 base outside the gene matches. Germline CDR1 SGHDT, CDR2 YYEEEE. This CDR3 reads CASSGQGVQPQHF. CDR3 coding DNA: TGTGCCAGCAGCGGACAGGGGGTTCAGCCCCAGCATTTT. Full variable domain (outside the CDR3, taken from reference TRBV5-6 and TRBJ1-5): DAGVTQSPTHLIKTRGQQVTLRCSPKSGHDTVSWYQQALGQGPQFIFQYYEEEERQRGNFPDRFSGHQFPNYSSELNVNALLLGDSALYLCASSGQGVQPQHFGDGTRLSIL.

This clonotype appeared a few times. The chain uses TRBV12-3 or TRBV12-4 and TRBJ1-2; D gene unclear. CDR3 length: 16 amino acids. Trimming pared 4 bases from V and 2 bases from J, leaving 17 bases between. CDR3 sequence reads: CASSSKDRMRNYGYTF. CDR3 in DNA: TGTGCCAGCAGTTCCAAGGACCGTATGAGAAACTATGGCTACACCTTC.

In this sample, this clonotype turned up a few times. The chain employs TRBV7-2 and TRBJ1-2; TRBD1 is a possible D gene (6 bases). CDR1 and CDR2 (germline): SGHTA, FQGNSA. The CDR3 runs to 15 residues. The V gene lost 0 bases and the J gene lost 0 bases, with 8 bases spanning the gap. CDR3 residues: CASSLAGHTNYGYTF. The CDR3 DNA reads as TGTGCCAGCAGCTTAGCGGGACATACTAACTATGGCTACACCTTC.

As for this clonotype: A much larger clone lies a single base off, so this may be a read error. The rearrangement links TRBV5-1 to TRBJ2-5; 7 positions match TRBD2. Per the germline V gene, CDR1 is SGHRS and CDR2 is YFSETQ. The CDR3 sequence is 15 residues long. CDR3 amino acids: CDSSLVGTTGETQYF. DNA for the CDR3: TGCGACAGCAGCTTGGTGGGGACTACCGGGGAGACCCAGTACTTC.

The chain links TRBV7-9 to TRBJ1-4, with D perhaps matching TRBD1 (6 bases). V was cut by 3 bases and J by 4 bases, with 12 bases left in between. CDR1 SEHNR and CDR2 FQNEAQ come from the germline V gene (reference sequence). This CDR3 has 15 amino acids. In DNA form, the CDR3 reads TGTGCCAGCAGCTTTCGGGACATAGATAATGAAAAACTGTTTTTT. Its translation is CASSFRDIDNEKLFF.

This clonotype was seen only a few times. V is TRBV12-3 or TRBV12-4 and J is TRBJ2-1, with TRBD2 matching over 7 bases. This CDR3 has 14 residues. J was trimmed by 9 bases and V by 6 bases; bases with no gene match: 11. CDR3 sequence reads: CASSRERLAFEQFF. CDR3 in DNA: TGTGCCAGCAGCAGGGAGAGACTAGCCTTTGAGCAGTTCTTC.

This clonotype was detected only a few times. The V and J genes are TRBV6-5 and TRBJ1-1; tentatively, D is TRBD1 (5 bases). V dropped 7 bases and J dropped 1 base, with 13 bases sitting between them. Per the germline V gene, CDR1 is MNHEY and CDR2 is SVGAGI. The CDR3 spans 14 residues. CDR3 DNA sequence: TGTGCCAGCACCCGTGCCGGGGGGAACACTGAAGCTTTCTTT. Protein product: CASTRAGGNTEAFF.

V is TRBV30 and J is TRBJ2-7, with 8 bases that match TRBD2. J was trimmed by 5 bases and V by 6 bases; bases with no gene match: 9. This CDR3 is built from 13 residues. CDR1 and CDR2 from the germline V gene are GTSNPN and SVGIG (reference sequence). CDR3 in amino acids: CACPGGASNEQYF. DNA of the CDR3: TGTGCCTGCCCCGGGGGGGCAAGCAACGAGCAGTACTTC.

J is TRBJ2-7 and V is TRBV3-2; TRBD1, the table's D call, lacks a check against the DNA. TRBV3-2 constitutes a pseudogene. The CDR3 spans 13 residues. The CDR3 protein is CASGPGGCYEQYV. The CDR3 DNA reads as TGTGCCAGCGGACCAGGGGGCTGTTACGAGCAGTACGTC.

This clonotype was detected only a few times. The chain joins TRBV2 to TRBJ1-1; maybe TRBD1 (5 bases). The length of the CDR3 is 15 residues. Trimming pared 2 bases from V and 1 base from J, leaving 11 bases between. Germline loops: CDR1 SNHLY, CDR2 FYNNEI. CDR3 in amino acids: CASSEIQGTNTEAFF. In nucleotides, the CDR3 is TGTGCCAGCAGTGAAATTCAAGGGACGAACACTGAAGCTTTCTTT.

The CDR3 DNA is TGTGCCAGCAGCGAAGGCAGGGGAGGTGAAAAACTGTTTTTT. This translates into CASSEGRGGEKLFF. V and J are TRBV9 and TRBJ1-4; maybe TRBD1 (6 bases). Germline-derived CDR1 and CDR2 are SGDLS and YYNGEE. This CDR3 comprises 14 residues. V shed 3 bases and J shed 7 bases, with 13 bases lying between them.

In this sample, this clonotype turned up a few times. The chain recombines TRBV20-1 with TRBJ1-4, with 7 bases identical to TRBD1. The CDR3 spans 16 residues. In germline, CDR1 is DFQATT, CDR2 SNEGSKA (reference sequence). V lost 3 bases, J lost 7 bases, and 14 bases stayed unmatched. CDR3 sequence (DNA): TGCAGTGCTAGGGCCAGGGGGGTTATGCGAAGTGAAAAACTGTTTTTT. Protein sequence: CSARARGVMRSEKLFF.

This clonotype has just a few counts. The chain employs TRBV4-1 and TRBJ1-2, with a possible D match to TRBD1 (5 bases). Per the germline V gene, CDR1 is MGHRA and CDR2 is YSYEKL. The CDR3 spans 15 residues. Trimming removed 3 bases at V and 0 bases at J, with 11 bases between. The CDR3: CASSQRGLANYGYTF. As DNA, the CDR3 is TGCGCCAGCAGCCAGAGGGGCCTAGCTAACTATGGCTACACCTTC.

This rearrangement joins TRBV20-1 to TRBJ2-7; TRBD1 matches at 7 bases. The V segment lost 6 bases and the J segment 0 bases; nucleotides outside the gene matches: 5. Germline CDR1 DFQATT, CDR2 SNEGSKA (reference sequence). The CDR3 is 13 residues long. CDR3 DNA sequence: TGCAGTGCCCTCCGGGACAGCTCCTACGAGCAGTACTTC. This sequence encodes CSALRDSSYEQYF.

The chain links TRBV20-1 to TRBJ1-2, with a weak D call TRBD1 (6 bases). The CDR3 is 9 residues long. Trimming took 4 bases from V and 13 from J, leaving 10 bases between them. Germline assignment: CDR1 DFQATT and CDR2 SNEGSKA (reference sequence). CDR3 in amino acids: CSATTGGTF. The CDR3 DNA is TGCAGTGCTACGACAGGAGGCACCTTC.

The rearrangement links TRBV24-1 to TRBJ2-3; D not certain. Germline V gives CDR1 KGHDR, CDR2 SFDVKD. Trimming stripped 4 bases from V and 1 base from J, with 5 bases between. The CDR3 covers 13 residues. DNA of the CDR3: TGTGCCACCAGTGAGGACCGCACAGATACGCAGTATTTT. This gives the protein CATSEDRTDTQYF.

J is TRBJ1-1 and V is TRBV7-8; D is possibly TRBD1 (6 bases). Germline CDR1 reads SGHVS; CDR2 reads FQNEAQ. V was pared by 5 bases and J by 4 bases, with 11 bases between. The CDR3 runs 13 residues. Here the CDR3 reads CASSIDRLTEAFF. The CDR3, as DNA: TGTGCCAGCAGCATCGACAGGCTCACTGAAGCTTTCTTT.

This chain joins TRBV5-1 and TRBJ1-2; D is uncertain. The germline gives CDR1 SGHRS, CDR2 YFSETQ. V lost 0 bases to trimming and J lost 4 bases, with 10 bases between them. The CDR3 loop spans 14 amino acids. The CDR3 protein is CASSLGLNFYGYTF. The CDR3 DNA sequence: TGCGCCAGCAGCTTGGGTTTAAACTTCTATGGCTACACCTTC.

The J gene is TRBJ1-2, the V gene TRBV12-3 or TRBV12-4; 8 bases map to TRBD1. V lost 6 bases, J lost 7 bases, and 10 bases stayed unmatched. This CDR3 region has 14 residues. In DNA form, the CDR3 reads TGTGCCAGCAGGACAGGGGCCTGGGCGAGTGGCTACACCTTC. Its protein is CASRTGAWASGYTF.

Only a few counts were recorded for this clonotype. The chain recombines TRBV7-3 with TRBJ2-2, with D tentatively TRBD2 (6 bases). CDR1 is SGHTA and CDR2 is FQGTGA in the germline V gene. This CDR3 is built from 16 residues. V shed 1 base and J shed 6 bases, with 15 bases lying between them. CDR3 sequence reads: CASSLSRGKDAGELFF. For the CDR3, the DNA is TGTGCCAGCAGCTTAAGTCGCGGGAAGGACGCCGGGGAGCTGTTTTTT.

The V gene is TRBV2, the J gene TRBJ2-7; 8 nucleotides agree with TRBD1. The CDR3 length is 14 residues. Losses at the gene ends were 2 bases for V and 4 bases for J; bases not matched to a gene: 4. Per germline, CDR1 SNHLY and CDR2 FYNNEI. The CDR3 here is CASSEQGAGYEQYV. The CDR3 nucleotides read TGTGCCAGCAGTGAACAGGGGGCAGGGTACGAGCAGTACGTC.

The chain recombines TRBV18 with TRBJ2-7; D gene ambiguous. The V end lost 6 bases, the J end lost 4 bases, and 10 bases lay between the germline ends. The CDR3 is made up of 12 amino acids. Germline-derived CDR1 and CDR2 are KGHSH and LQKENI. The DNA for the CDR3 is TGTGCCAGCTCGCCCGGACCGTACGAGCAGTACTTC. It encodes CASSPGPYEQYF.

The V gene is TRBV2, the J gene TRBJ2-7, with TRBD1 identical over 10 bases. The CDR3 is 15 amino acids. Unmatched junction bases numbered 7, after V lost 5 bases and J lost 3 bases. Germline CDR1 and CDR2: SNHLY and FYNNEI. CDR3 sequence: CASSRDRGGFYEQYV. The CDR3 DNA sequence: TGTGCCAGCAGTCGGGACAGGGGTGGTTTCTACGAGCAGTACGTC.

There are a few counts of this clonotype. V is TRBV9 and J is TRBJ2-2; the match to TRBD1 covers 9 bases. The ends lost 6 bases at V and 3 bases at J; junction bases unmatched: 9. CDR3 length: 16 amino acids. Germline-derived CDR1 and CDR2 are SGDLS and YYNGEE. The CDR3 DNA sequence: TGTGCCAGCACCCTCTCCGGACAGGGGTACACCGGGGAGCTGTTTTTT. Amino acid sequence: CASTLSGQGYTGELFF. Supplemented by reference TRBV9 and TRBJ2-2, the full variable domain reads DSGVTQTPKHLITATGQRVTLRCSPRSGDLSVYWYQQSLDQGLQFLIQYYNGEERAKGNILERFSAQQFPDLHSELNLSSLELGDSALYFCASTLSGQGYTGELFFGEGSRLTVL.